This T cell receptor (beta chain) was retrieved from a study of PD-L1 blockade in urothelial cancer. Profiled with immunoSEQ multiplex PCR; TCRdb holds only in-frame clones, not every one. The sample includes around 110,000 clones, less than 95% of them seen just once. Described time point: peripheral blood 6 weeks after treatment start. The sequencing here drew on PBMCs, taken around atezolizumab (anti-PD-L1) treatment. The receptor comes from a man aged 55 to 70 with urothelial cancer.

This chain's CDR3 is CASSYSNPLTGNTIYF. The CDR3 DNA reads as TGTGCCAGCAGTTACAGTAACCCTCTGACAGGAAACACCATATATTTT. This chain uses TRBV6-5 with TRBJ1-3; D gene ambiguous. Trimming removed 2 bases from V and 4 bases from J, with 15 bases in between. In germline, CDR1 is MNHEY, CDR2 SVGAGI. This CDR3 has 16 residues.